Each of the 26 T cell receptor beta chains below was sequenced from the same sample in a study of blood T cells in healthy people across ages. Sample-barcoded 5' priming and a J-beta primer mix drove a second PCR of about 6 to 11 cycles. Each CDR3 protein gets one entry after TCRdb re-called the 5' RACE reads with MiXCR. The table includes 710,000 or so distinct CDR3 sequences, about 20% detected once. Sequencing used blood. These receptors all come from a man aged 70 or older in good health.

This chain connects TRBV18 to TRBJ2-3; D may be TRBD2 (6 bases). The CDR3 length is 15 residues. The V gene lost 2 bases and the J gene lost 6 bases, with 15 bases spanning the gap. The germline CDR1 and CDR2 sequences are KGHSH and LQKENI. CDR3 coding DNA: TGTGCCAGCTCACCAAGTTCGGGGAGGCTCGATACGCAGTATTTT. Amino acid sequence: CASSPSSGRLDTQYF.

There are a few counts of this clonotype. This rearrangement joins TRBV10-3 to TRBJ2-3, with 7 nucleotides matching TRBD1. This CDR3 is 14 amino acids long. V trimming: 10 bases; J trimming: 2 bases; junction bases outside the gene matches: 9. CDR1 ENHRY and CDR2 SYGVKD come from the germline V gene. Here the CDR3 reads CATRATGHTDTQYF. CDR3 sequence (DNA): TGTGCCACCAGAGCGACAGGGCACACAGATACGCAGTATTTT.

This clonotype came up a few times. The rearrangement uses TRBV5-1 and TRBJ2-2; D possibly corresponds to TRBD1 (8 bases). This CDR3 has 18 residues. Germline V gene sequence: CDR1 SGHRS, CDR2 YFSETQ. With 4 bases removed from V and 2 bases from J, the gap between germline ends came to 21 bases. The DNA of the CDR3 is TGCGCCAGCAGCCGGGGGGTGACGGGACAGGCCAACACCGGGGAGCTGTTTTTT. It is translated as CASSRGVTGQANTGELFF.

This clonotype has only a few counts. V gene TRBV6-1 combines with J gene TRBJ1-1; D perhaps matches TRBD1 (6 bases). The CDR3 is 12 residues long. In germline, CDR1 is MNHNS, CDR2 SASEGT. V lost 7 bases and J 4 bases, leaving 10 bases between the germline ends. CDR3 amino acids: CASILRGTEAFF. The CDR3 DNA follows: TGTGCCAGCATACTCAGGGGCACTGAAGCTTTCTTT.

The chain combines TRBV28 with TRBJ2-1, with 7 positions matching TRBD1. Germline V gene lookup returns CDR1 MDHEN and CDR2 SYDVKM. V lost 5 bases to trimming and J lost 2 bases; unmatched junction nucleotides: 6. This CDR3 spans 15 amino acids. As DNA, the CDR3 is TGTGCCAGCAGTCAGGGACAGTTCCCCTACAATGAGCAGTTCTTC. It codes for CASSQGQFPYNEQFF.

The chain combines TRBV11-2 with TRBJ2-3; 9 nucleotides align to TRBD2. Per germline, CDR1 SGHAT and CDR2 FQNNGV. J gave up 2 bases and V 3 bases, and 6 bases lay outside the gene matches. CDR3 length: 16 residues. The CDR3 here is CASSFWASGATDTQYF. The CDR3 nucleotides read TGTGCCAGCAGCTTTTGGGCTAGCGGGGCCACAGATACGCAGTATTTT.

This clonotype was counted only a few times. The gene calls are TRBV20-1 and TRBJ1-3, with D unresolved. Trimming shortened V by 8 bases and J by 2 bases, and 13 bases separated the two germline ends. Germline V lookup: CDR1 DFQATT, CDR2 SNEGSKA (reference sequence). This CDR3 has 13 residues. CDR3: CSLARRTGNTIYF. CDR3 coding DNA: TGCAGTTTGGCTAGGAGGACTGGAAACACCATATATTTT.

The chain couples TRBV4-1 to TRBJ2-5; 9 bases map to TRBD2. The trim removed 0 bases at V and 7 bases at J, leaving 3 bases unmatched. The CDR3 is made up of 14 amino acids. Germline V CDR1 and CDR2: MGHRA, YSYEKL. The CDR3 DNA follows: TGCGCCAGCAGCCAAGATACACTAGCGGGGACCCAGTACTTC. Translating it yields CASSQDTLAGTQYF.

This clonotype has just a few counts. The gene calls are TRBV5-5 and TRBJ2-7; 8 bases fit TRBD2. From germline, CDR1 is SGHKS and CDR2 YYEKEE (reference sequence). Trimming took 1 base from V and 4 from J; bases not matched to a gene: 7. The length of the CDR3 is 15 residues. The CDR3 loop reads CASSLNGLAVYEQYV. The CDR3 DNA is TGTGCCAGCAGCTTGAATGGACTAGCAGTATACGAGCAGTACGTC.

The chain joins TRBV12-3 or TRBV12-4 to TRBJ1-6; tentative D call: TRBD1 (5 bases). The CDR3 spans 15 residues. Deletions cut 2 bases from V and 6 bases from J, with 11 bases between. CDR3 residues: CASSLRQGLNSPLHF. In DNA, the CDR3 is TGTGCCAGCAGTTTACGGCAGGGACTTAATTCACCCCTCCACTTT.

This clonotype was counted between two and nine times. This chain uses TRBV6-6 with TRBJ1-1, with a tentative D call TRBD1 (5 bases). Germline V gene sequence: CDR1 MNHNY, CDR2 SVGAGI (reference sequence). Trimming removed 7 bases from V and 10 bases from J, with 19 bases in between. The CDR3 spans 13 residues. In DNA, the CDR3 is TGTGCCAGCACCACCAATGGGGGATCCCCAGCTTTCTTT. Protein: CASTTNGGSPAFF.

This clonotype showed up many times. The chain has TRBV12-3 or TRBV12-4 and TRBJ2-6, with D unresolved. The CDR3 consists of 14 residues. Trimming shortened V by 6 bases and J by 0 bases, and 6 bases separated the two germline ends. This CDR3 is CASSKSSGANVLTF. The CDR3 DNA reads TGTGCCAGCAGCAAAAGCTCTGGGGCCAACGTCCTGACTTTC.

This clonotype came up once. J is TRBJ1-6 and V is TRBV3-1; no reliable D call. V lost 4 bases to trimming and J lost 7 bases, with 14 bases between them. Germline CDR1 is LGHDT and CDR2 is YNNKEL (reference sequence). This CDR3 is 15 amino acids long. This CDR3 is CASSLLAGRNSPLHF. The CDR3 bases are TGTGCCAGCAGCCTTCTTGCGGGTCGGAATTCACCCCTCCACTTT.

V usage is TRBV10-3 and J usage is TRBJ1-1, with 9 bases that match TRBD1. Germline CDR1 ENHRY, CDR2 SYGVKD. This CDR3 has 15 amino acids. With 4 bases clipped from V and 10 bases from J, the junction kept 13 bases outside the gene matches. The CDR3 DNA follows: TGTGCCATCAGTGGAACAGGGGGCCCAGGCCTGCGAGCTTTCTTT. Protein sequence: CAISGTGGPGLRAFF.

The rearrangement uses TRBV12-5 and TRBJ2-4; unclear D gene. The CDR3 is 13 amino acids. Trimming took off 2 bases at V and 9 bases at J, with 11 bases between the two ends. Germline V CDR1 and CDR2: LGHNT, FRNRAP. CDR3 amino acids: CASGLNSPTIQYF. The CDR3 coding sequence is TGTGCTAGTGGTTTGAACAGCCCCACCATTCAGTACTTC.

This clonotype occurred a few times. The rearrangement uses TRBV20-1 and TRBJ1-2; TRBD1 aligns across 7 bases. The junction had 11 bases not matched to a gene; V was cut back by 4 bases and J by 0 bases. The length of the CDR3 is 16 residues. In germline, CDR1 is DFQATT, CDR2 SNEGSKA (reference sequence). Here the CDR3 DNA reads TGCAGTGCTACCCATACCGGACAGGTTACTAACTATGGCTACACCTTC. It translates to CSATHTGQVTNYGYTF.

The chain carries TRBV18 and TRBJ1-3; TRBD1 is a possible D gene (5 bases). Germline CDR1 is KGHSH and CDR2 is LQKENI. Trimming pared 2 bases from V and 1 base from J, leaving 12 bases between. The CDR3 is 16 amino acids. CDR3 nucleotide sequence: TGTGCCAGCTCACCAGCCCGACAGAGATCTGGAAACACCATATATTTT. Translating it yields CASSPARQRSGNTIYF.

J is TRBJ2-1 and V is TRBV5-1; 8 bases align to TRBD1. With 2 bases clipped from V and 5 bases from J, the junction kept 3 bases outside the gene matches. The CDR3 spans 14 residues. Germline CDR1 reads SGHRS; CDR2 reads YFSETQ. CDR3 DNA: TGCGCCAGCAGCTTTGGGACAGGTAACAATGAGCAGTTCTTC. It specifies CASSFGTGNNEQFF.

The J gene is TRBJ2-3, the V gene TRBV27; either TRBD1 or TRBD2 may fit D (6 bases each). The V end lost 3 bases, the J end lost 5 bases, and 15 bases lay between the germline ends. Germline V lookup: CDR1 MNHEY, CDR2 SMNVEV (reference sequence). The CDR3 totals 15 residues. CDR3 coding DNA: TGTGCCAGCAGTTTCGCCGGGGGCGGACAAGATACGCAGTATTTT. Its protein is CASSFAGGGQDTQYF.

This clonotype was seen only a few times. The V call is TRBV5-1, the J call TRBJ2-7, with a possible D match to TRBD1 (6 bases). The CDR3 extends over 15 amino acids. CDR1 is SGHRS and CDR2 is YFSETQ in the germline V gene. Between the trimmed V and J ends, which lost 5 bases and 2 bases, there was a span of 17 bases. The CDR3 coding sequence is TGCGCCAGCAGGCCCCGGGACACACGAGCCTACGAGCAGTACTTC. It encodes CASRPRDTRAYEQYF.

This clonotype was observed a handful of times. This chain connects TRBV11-2 to TRBJ2-6; D gene uncertain. This CDR3 comprises 15 residues. Between the trimmed V and J ends, which lost 0 bases and 0 bases, there was a span of 3 bases. From germline, CDR1 is SGHAT and CDR2 FQNNGV. Here the CDR3 reads CASSLDPSGANVLTF. The CDR3 DNA reads TGTGCCAGCAGCTTAGACCCCTCTGGGGCCAACGTCCTGACTTTC.

In its sample, this clonotype was seen a few times. The V call is TRBV5-1, the J call TRBJ1-2; no definite D call. The V and J ends lost 0 bases and 2 bases respectively, with 5 bases between them. The CDR3 contains 13 residues. Germline lookup yields CDR1 SGHRS and CDR2 YFSETQ. The CDR3 nucleotides read TGCGCCAGCAGCTTGGAGGAGAACTATGGCTACACCTTC. Protein: CASSLEENYGYTF.

At least ten counts were recorded for this clonotype. The chain links TRBV5-1 to TRBJ1-2, with 7 bases fitting TRBD1. V shed 1 base, J shed 8 bases, and the junction held 5 bases outside the gene matches. CDR3 size: 13 residues. Per germline, CDR1 SGHRS and CDR2 YFSETQ. The CDR3 here is CASSLWDRDGYTF. CDR3 in DNA: TGCGCCAGCAGCTTGTGGGACAGAGACGGCTACACCTTC.

V gene TRBV20-1 combines with J gene TRBJ2-3; TRBD2 aligns across 12 bases. The length of the CDR3 is 15 residues. Germline V gene data show CDR1 as DFQATT and CDR2 as SNEGSKA (reference sequence). The junction had 8 bases not matched to a gene; V was cut back by 6 bases and J by 4 bases. CDR3 region: CSAVTSGRWADTQYF. CDR3 nucleotide sequence: TGCAGTGCCGTGACTAGCGGGAGATGGGCAGATACGCAGTATTTT.

This clonotype has a handful of counts. The gene calls are TRBV4-1 and TRBJ1-5; D is ambiguous. In germline, CDR1 is MGHRA, CDR2 YSYEKL. The ends were cut back, 0 bases at V and 6 bases at J, with 9 bases in the middle. This CDR3 spans 14 amino acids. CDR3 sequence reads: CASSQDFGVQPQHF. As DNA, the CDR3 is TGCGCCAGCAGCCAAGATTTTGGTGTTCAGCCCCAGCATTTT.

The chain carries TRBV21-1 and TRBJ2-4; the table's TRBD1 call for D was not verified on the DNA. TRBV21-1 is a recognized pseudogene. The CDR3 runs to 17 residues. DNA of the CDR3: TGTGCCAGCTCGTCGGGTTGGGGGGCCATAGCCAAAAACATTCAGTACTTC. Protein sequence: CASSSGWGAIAKNIQYF.